The 12 T cell receptor beta chains below come from one sample, sequenced in a study of blood T cell repertoires in COVID-19. TCRdb's table, derived via immunoSEQ multiplex PCR, lists solely in-frame clones and lacks some. This sample has fewer than 90,000 clones; about 95% occur once, and the top ten carry more than 4%. The specimen was peripheral blood. All receptors derive from a human donor with active COVID-19. The donor label of this sample is uncertain.

A few counts support this clone. This chain connects TRBV12-3 or TRBV12-4 to TRBJ1-5, with TRBD1 identical over 9 bases. This CDR3 spans 13 amino acids. With V trimmed by 4 bases and J by 7 bases, 2 bases remained unmatched. The CDR3 coding sequence is TGTGCCAGCAGTTGGGACAGGGACCAGCCCCAGCATTTT. Translating it yields CASSWDRDQPQHF.

V usage is TRBV19 and J usage is TRBJ1-1; maybe TRBD1 (5 bases). CDR1 and CDR2 (germline): LNHDA, SQIVND (reference sequence). V dropped 7 bases and J dropped 5 bases, with 20 bases sitting between them. CDR3 length equals 15 residues. CDR3 nucleotide sequence: TGTGCCAGTAATAGGGGATCTACAGGAGGGACTGAAGCTTTCTTT. Encoded protein: CASNRGSTGGTEAFF.

CDR3 residues: CASRFRRGRETQYF. The CDR3 DNA follows: TGTGCCAGCAGATTCCGGAGGGGTAGAGAGACCCAGTACTTC. The chain links TRBV6-5 to TRBJ2-5, with TRBD2 as a possible D gene (6 bases). The germline V gene has CDR1 MNHEY and CDR2 SVGAGI. Trimming took 6 bases from V and 4 from J, leaving 15 bases between them. CDR3 length equals 14 residues.

The chain combines TRBV11-3 with TRBJ1-1; D may be TRBD1 (6 bases). V was cut by 5 bases and J by 3 bases, with 10 bases left in between. Germline CDR1 reads SGHNT; CDR2 reads YENEEA. This CDR3 has 13 amino acids. The CDR3 nucleotides read TGTGCCAGCAGCCTAGCAGGGGACACTGAAGCTTTCTTT. Translating gives CASSLAGDTEAFF.

The chain is built from TRBV5-4 and TRBJ2-2, with TRBD2 matching over 11 bases. CDR1 is SGHNT, CDR2 YYREEE, per germline (reference sequence). J lost 3 bases, V lost 2 bases, and 3 bases had no gene match. This CDR3 spans 16 amino acids. CDR3 region: CASSFTSGRDTGELFF. CDR3 nucleotides: TGTGCCAGCAGCTTTACTAGCGGGAGAGACACCGGGGAGCTGTTTTTT.

This chain joins TRBV11-3 and TRBJ2-3; 12 bases line up with TRBD2. J gave up 3 bases and V 3 bases, and 7 bases lay outside the gene matches. Germline V gives CDR1 SGHNT, CDR2 YENEEA. This CDR3 is built from 17 residues. The CDR3 protein is CASSLWTSGEATDTQYF. CDR3 bases: TGTGCCAGCAGCTTGTGGACTAGCGGGGAAGCTACAGATACGCAGTATTTT.

The chain links TRBV3-1 (or the pseudogene TRBV3-2) to TRBJ2-1; 8 bases align to TRBD2. Germline trimming cut 4 bases from V and 3 bases from J; bases unmatched to any gene: 8. This CDR3 spans 16 amino acids. CDR1 is LGHDT and CDR2 is YNNKEL in the germline V gene (reference sequence). CDR3 nucleotides: TGTGCCAGCAGCCCACTTCCCAGCGGGGGCTACAATGAGCAGTTCTTC. It is translated as CASSPLPSGGYNEQFF.

In its sample, this clone was seen a few times. This chain connects TRBV7-9 to TRBJ1-1; D is unclear. Germline V gene lookup returns CDR1 SEHNR and CDR2 FQNEAQ (reference sequence). The V and J ends lost 4 bases and 4 bases respectively, with 7 bases between them. This CDR3 has 12 residues. DNA for the CDR3: TGTGCCAGCAGCTACACGGGCACTGAAGCTTTCTTT. Its protein is CASSYTGTEAFF.

CDR3 DNA: TGTGCCAGCAGCCTACAGGGGGACACTGAAGCTTTCTTT. It translates to CASSLQGDTEAFF. The chain is built from TRBV27 and TRBJ1-1; 8 bases line up with TRBD1. The CDR3 consists of 13 residues. With V trimmed by 6 bases and J by 3 bases, 3 bases remained unmatched. CDR1 is MNHEY and CDR2 is SMNVEV in the germline V gene (reference sequence).

V gene TRBV27 combines with J gene TRBJ2-1, with 11 positions matching TRBD2. V was clipped by 7 bases and J by 0 bases; unmatched bases: 14. This CDR3 comprises 19 residues. Germline CDR1 is MNHEY and CDR2 is SMNVEV (reference sequence). The DNA for the CDR3 is TGTGCCAGCACCACCTTCGGGACTAGCGGCCAGAGCTCCTACAATGAGCAGTTCTTC. This sequence encodes CASTTFGTSGQSSYNEQFF.

The rearrangement joins TRBV19 to TRBJ1-2; no definite D call. Trimming cost V 7 bases and J 4 bases, with 22 bases left between them. CDR3 length equals 16 residues. Germline loops: CDR1 LNHDA, CDR2 SQIVND (reference sequence). As DNA, the CDR3 is TGTGCCAGTATCAAGTACGCGGACGGCCGGGGCTATGGCTACACCTTC. It is translated as CASIKYADGRGYGYTF. The complete variable domain, with remaining parts taken from reference TRBV19 and TRBJ1-2, reads DGGITQSPKYLFRKEGQNVTLSCEQNLNHDAMYWYRQDPGQGLRLIYYSQIVNDFQKGDIAEGYSVSREKKESFPLTVTSAQKNPTAFYLCASIKYADGRGYGYTFGSGTRLTVV.

The chain carries TRBV6-5 and TRBJ2-7; 7 bases agree with TRBD2. CDR3 size: 14 residues. Losses at the gene ends were 2 bases for V and 3 bases for J; bases not matched to a gene: 4. Germline lookup yields CDR1 MNHEY and CDR2 SVGAGI. CDR3 DNA sequence: TGTGCCAGCAGTTACGGAAGCGGGGTCTACGAGCAGTACTTC. Encoded protein: CASSYGSGVYEQYF.